One and the same sample provided the 23 T cell receptor beta chains below, sequenced in a study of technical replicates of blood from a handful of donors. The method was immunoSEQ multiplex PCR; TCRdb's version includes in-frame clones alone and lacks a portion of them. The data show about 73,000 clones, with 90% seen just once and roughly 4.5% held by the top ten. The material sequenced was PBMCs. These receptors were taken from a human donor in good health. Some clones in this sample may be carry-over from other donors' samples.

The chain recombines TRBV6-6 with TRBJ2-2; TRBD1 is a possible D gene (5 bases). Germline CDR1 MNHNY, CDR2 SVGAGI (reference sequence). CDR3 length: 14 amino acids. Trimming pared 3 bases from V and 8 bases from J, leaving 13 bases between. DNA for the CDR3: TGTGCCAGCAGTTATAAGGGGTGGACAGGGGAGCTGTTTTTT. It translates to CASSYKGWTGELFF.

J is TRBJ1-1 and V is TRBV4-2, with D perhaps TRBD1 (6 bases). Germline-derived CDR1 and CDR2 are LGHNA and YNFKEQ. The V end lost 2 bases, the J end lost 6 bases, and 16 bases lay between the germline ends. The CDR3 runs 15 residues. The CDR3 spells CASSQTTGIRSEAFF. DNA of the CDR3: TGTGCCAGCAGCCAAACCACAGGGATTAGATCTGAAGCTTTCTTT.

The V and J genes are TRBV5-4 and TRBJ2-1; perhaps TRBD2 as D (5 bases). Between the trimmed V and J ends, which lost 4 bases and 8 bases, there was a span of 19 bases. This CDR3 has 15 residues. Germline CDR1 SGHNT, CDR2 YYREEE (reference sequence). Here the CDR3 reads CASSPVERELHEQFF. CDR3 nucleotides: TGTGCCAGCAGCCCGGTGGAAAGGGAGCTACATGAGCAGTTCTTC.

This rearrangement joins TRBV18 to TRBJ2-3; 7 bases match TRBD1. V shed 3 bases and J 4 bases; nucleotides not matched to a gene: 1. Germline V gene data show CDR1 as KGHSH and CDR2 as LQKENI. CDR3 length: 13 amino acids. CDR3 nucleotides: TGTGCCAGCTCACCTACAGGGGCAGATACGCAGTATTTT. Its protein product is CASSPTGADTQYF.

The chain recombines TRBV6-5 with TRBJ1-4, with 8 bases identical to TRBD1. V lost 0 bases, J lost 7 bases, and 7 bases stayed unmatched. In germline, CDR1 is MNHEY, CDR2 SVGAGI. CDR3 length: 16 amino acids. CDR3 nucleotides: TGTGCCAGCAGTTACTCGGTGGGACAGGCGGGTGAAAAACTGTTTTTT. Translated: CASSYSVGQAGEKLFF.

The V call is TRBV30, the J call TRBJ2-1, with D possibly being TRBD2 (6 bases). V lost 0 bases and J lost 8, with 8 bases in between. The germline gives CDR1 GTSNPN, CDR2 SVGIG (reference sequence). The CDR3 has 12 amino acids. DNA of the CDR3: TGTGCCTGGAGTGTGGGGGGAGATGAGCAGTTCTTC. Amino acids: CAWSVGGDEQFF. The full variable domain, rest sourced from reference TRBV30 and TRBJ2-1, is SQTIHQWPATLVQPVGSPLSLECTVEGTSNPNLYWYRQAAGRGLQLLFYSVGIGQISSEVPQNLSASRPQDRQFILSSKKLLLSDSGFYLCAWSVGGDEQFFGPGTRLTVL.

J is TRBJ1-3 and V is TRBV7-2, with a weak D call TRBD1 (6 bases). The germline V gene encodes CDR1 SGHTA and CDR2 FQGNSA. The CDR3 runs to 18 residues. Trimming cost V 2 bases and J 2 bases, with 19 bases left between them. The CDR3 sequence: CASSLFGTPGTTGNTIYF. Here the CDR3 DNA reads TGTGCCAGCAGCTTATTTGGGACCCCAGGGACAACTGGAAACACCATATATTTT.

V is TRBV7-9 and J is TRBJ2-7, with 7 bases matching TRBD1. The CDR3 is 15 residues long. The junction had 6 bases not matched to a gene; V was cut back by 1 base and J by 3 bases. Germline assignment: CDR1 SEHNR and CDR2 FQNEAQ (reference sequence). The CDR3 region has the DNA TGTGCCAGCAGCTTAGGGCAGGGGGTAAACTACGAGCAGTACTTC. Its protein is CASSLGQGVNYEQYF.

The gene calls are TRBV4-3 and TRBJ2-5; 10 positions agree with TRBD2. In germline, CDR1 is LGHNA, CDR2 YSLEER. This CDR3 region has 15 residues. J gave up 5 bases and V 3 bases, and 6 bases lay outside the gene matches. The CDR3 region has the DNA TGCGCCAGCAGCCAGGAAAGCGGGAGGGGTGAGACCCAGTACTTC. This sequence encodes CASSQESGRGETQYF.

This rearrangement joins TRBV25-1 to TRBJ2-7; D gene uncertain. Between the trimmed V and J ends, which lost 3 bases and 0 bases, there was a span of 6 bases. Germline assignment: CDR1 MGHDK and CDR2 SYGVNS. CDR3 length: 13 residues. CDR3 in DNA: TGTGCCAGCAGTGATCAGAACTCCTACGAGCAGTACTTC. Translating it yields CASSDQNSYEQYF.

This chain joins TRBV13 and TRBJ2-7; a weak D match, TRBD2 (6 bases). Germline-derived CDR1 and CDR2 are PRHDT and FYEKMQ (reference sequence). The CDR3 extends over 15 amino acids. V was pared by 1 base and J by 2 bases, with 12 bases between. CDR3 sequence: CASSLEGGTAYEQYF. CDR3 sequence (DNA): TGTGCCAGCAGCTTAGAGGGCGGGACGGCCTACGAGCAGTACTTC.

V and J are TRBV4-1 and TRBJ2-5; 10 nucleotides line up with TRBD2. The CDR3 consists of 19 residues. J lost 5 bases, V lost 0 bases, and 15 bases had no gene match. CDR1 and CDR2 from the germline V gene are MGHRA and YSYEKL. The CDR3 spells CASSQDPLSAGGPLETQYF. CDR3 nucleotides: TGCGCCAGCAGCCAAGATCCTCTTTCAGCGGGGGGGCCGTTGGAGACCCAGTACTTC.

The gene calls are TRBV5-6 and TRBJ2-5, with D perhaps matching TRBD1 (5 bases). This CDR3 comprises 13 residues. Per germline, CDR1 SGHDT and CDR2 YYEEEE. Trimming removed 4 bases from V and 9 bases from J, with 16 bases in between. CDR3 in amino acids: CASSGPAEGAQYF. Here the CDR3 DNA reads TGTGCCAGCAGCGGACCGGCAGAAGGGGCCCAGTACTTC.

The chain carries TRBV13 and TRBJ2-7, with 11 bases identical to TRBD2. V lost 5 bases, J lost 2 bases, and 5 bases stayed unmatched. Germline CDR1 PRHDT, CDR2 FYEKMQ (reference sequence). The CDR3 consists of 15 residues. The CDR3 here is CASSETSGEAYEQYF. The CDR3 DNA follows: TGTGCCAGCAGCGAGACTAGCGGGGAGGCCTACGAGCAGTACTTC.

This clone was counted once. This chain links TRBV18 with TRBJ2-1, with 9 bases matching TRBD2. Germline V gene sequence: CDR1 KGHSH, CDR2 LQKENI. The CDR3 is 14 residues long. Trimming at V came to 6 bases and at J to 9 bases, leaving 9 bases not matched to a gene. DNA for the CDR3: TGTGCCAGCTCCCGACGGACTAGCGATCGTGAGCAGTTCTTC. Encoded protein: CASSRRTSDREQFF. Drawing the rest from reference TRBV18 and TRBJ2-1, the complete variable domain is NAGVMQNPRHLVRRRGQEARLRCSPMKGHSHVYWYRQLPEEGLKFMVYLQKENIIDESGMPKERFSAEFPKEGPSILRIQQVVRGDSAAYFCASSRRTSDREQFFGPGTRLTVL.

J is TRBJ2-1 and V is TRBV6-5; 8 bases agree with TRBD2. V lost 4 bases and J lost 4; bases outside the gene matches: 9. CDR1 is MNHEY and CDR2 is SVGAGI in the germline V gene. CDR3 length equals 16 residues. The DNA for the CDR3 is TGTGCCAGCAGTTCCCGGGCGGGAGGCAGTTACAATGAGCAGTTCTTC. Encoded protein: CASSSRAGGSYNEQFF.

The V and J genes are TRBV2 and TRBJ2-3, with 7 positions matching TRBD1. Losses at the gene ends were 6 bases for V and 7 bases for J; bases not matched to a gene: 1. The germline gives CDR1 SNHLY, CDR2 FYNNEI. CDR3 length: 11 amino acids. CDR3 sequence: CASRQGNTQYF. For the CDR3, the DNA is TGTGCCAGCAGACAGGGGAATACGCAGTATTTT.

The chain combines TRBV10-3 with TRBJ2-7, with TRBD1 matching over 8 bases. CDR3 length: 11 residues. With 4 bases clipped from V and 10 bases from J, the junction kept 3 bases outside the gene matches. Germline lookup yields CDR1 ENHRY and CDR2 SYGVKD. CDR3 nucleotides: TGTGCCATCAGTGCTGACAGGGGCCAGTACTTC. Protein product: CAISADRGQYF.

The rearrangement uses TRBV5-3 and TRBJ1-1; TRBD1 might be the D (5 bases). TRBV5-3 is flagged as an ORF with uncertain function. This CDR3 region has 10 residues. Deletions cut 0 bases from V and 11 bases from J, with 5 bases between. CDR3 loop: CARSLGGAFF. CDR3 bases: TGTGCCAGAAGCTTGGGGGGCGCTTTCTTT.

Only one count was recorded for this clone. This sequence joins TRBV7-8 and TRBJ2-5; 7 bases are a match to TRBD2. CDR3 size: 16 residues. Germline trimming cut 2 bases from V and 3 bases from J; bases unmatched to any gene: 9. From germline, CDR1 is SGHVS and CDR2 FQNEAQ. The CDR3: CASSLSYGGGKETQYF. The CDR3 bases are TGTGCCAGCAGCTTAAGTTATGGGGGGGGGAAAGAGACCCAGTACTTC.

This chain links TRBV27 with TRBJ2-7; 8 bases are a match to TRBD1. The V and J ends lost 6 bases and 7 bases, in that order; junction bases with no gene match: 11. This CDR3 region has 14 residues. Germline CDR1 and CDR2: MNHEY and SMNVEV (reference sequence). The CDR3: CASRSIDRGLEQYF. As DNA, the CDR3 is TGTGCCAGCAGATCCATCGACAGGGGTCTAGAGCAGTACTTC.

The chain has TRBV7-9 and TRBJ2-7; D is possibly TRBD1 (6 bases). Trimming cost V 6 bases and J 4 bases, with 10 bases left between them. The CDR3 length is 12 residues. CDR1 and CDR2 from the germline V gene are SEHNR and FQNEAQ (reference sequence). The CDR3 reads CASRYGQYEQYF. CDR3 nucleotide sequence: TGTGCCAGCAGATACGGACAGTACGAGCAGTACTTC.

The V call is TRBV2, the J call TRBJ1-6, with TRBD1 matching over 9 bases. With 7 bases clipped from V and 9 bases from J, the junction kept 7 bases outside the gene matches. The CDR3 is made up of 14 amino acids. Germline CDR1 is SNHLY and CDR2 is FYNNEI. The CDR3 DNA is TGTGCCAGCAAGTTGGGACAGGGCAGTTCACCCCTCCACTTT. Its translation is CASKLGQGSSPLHF.